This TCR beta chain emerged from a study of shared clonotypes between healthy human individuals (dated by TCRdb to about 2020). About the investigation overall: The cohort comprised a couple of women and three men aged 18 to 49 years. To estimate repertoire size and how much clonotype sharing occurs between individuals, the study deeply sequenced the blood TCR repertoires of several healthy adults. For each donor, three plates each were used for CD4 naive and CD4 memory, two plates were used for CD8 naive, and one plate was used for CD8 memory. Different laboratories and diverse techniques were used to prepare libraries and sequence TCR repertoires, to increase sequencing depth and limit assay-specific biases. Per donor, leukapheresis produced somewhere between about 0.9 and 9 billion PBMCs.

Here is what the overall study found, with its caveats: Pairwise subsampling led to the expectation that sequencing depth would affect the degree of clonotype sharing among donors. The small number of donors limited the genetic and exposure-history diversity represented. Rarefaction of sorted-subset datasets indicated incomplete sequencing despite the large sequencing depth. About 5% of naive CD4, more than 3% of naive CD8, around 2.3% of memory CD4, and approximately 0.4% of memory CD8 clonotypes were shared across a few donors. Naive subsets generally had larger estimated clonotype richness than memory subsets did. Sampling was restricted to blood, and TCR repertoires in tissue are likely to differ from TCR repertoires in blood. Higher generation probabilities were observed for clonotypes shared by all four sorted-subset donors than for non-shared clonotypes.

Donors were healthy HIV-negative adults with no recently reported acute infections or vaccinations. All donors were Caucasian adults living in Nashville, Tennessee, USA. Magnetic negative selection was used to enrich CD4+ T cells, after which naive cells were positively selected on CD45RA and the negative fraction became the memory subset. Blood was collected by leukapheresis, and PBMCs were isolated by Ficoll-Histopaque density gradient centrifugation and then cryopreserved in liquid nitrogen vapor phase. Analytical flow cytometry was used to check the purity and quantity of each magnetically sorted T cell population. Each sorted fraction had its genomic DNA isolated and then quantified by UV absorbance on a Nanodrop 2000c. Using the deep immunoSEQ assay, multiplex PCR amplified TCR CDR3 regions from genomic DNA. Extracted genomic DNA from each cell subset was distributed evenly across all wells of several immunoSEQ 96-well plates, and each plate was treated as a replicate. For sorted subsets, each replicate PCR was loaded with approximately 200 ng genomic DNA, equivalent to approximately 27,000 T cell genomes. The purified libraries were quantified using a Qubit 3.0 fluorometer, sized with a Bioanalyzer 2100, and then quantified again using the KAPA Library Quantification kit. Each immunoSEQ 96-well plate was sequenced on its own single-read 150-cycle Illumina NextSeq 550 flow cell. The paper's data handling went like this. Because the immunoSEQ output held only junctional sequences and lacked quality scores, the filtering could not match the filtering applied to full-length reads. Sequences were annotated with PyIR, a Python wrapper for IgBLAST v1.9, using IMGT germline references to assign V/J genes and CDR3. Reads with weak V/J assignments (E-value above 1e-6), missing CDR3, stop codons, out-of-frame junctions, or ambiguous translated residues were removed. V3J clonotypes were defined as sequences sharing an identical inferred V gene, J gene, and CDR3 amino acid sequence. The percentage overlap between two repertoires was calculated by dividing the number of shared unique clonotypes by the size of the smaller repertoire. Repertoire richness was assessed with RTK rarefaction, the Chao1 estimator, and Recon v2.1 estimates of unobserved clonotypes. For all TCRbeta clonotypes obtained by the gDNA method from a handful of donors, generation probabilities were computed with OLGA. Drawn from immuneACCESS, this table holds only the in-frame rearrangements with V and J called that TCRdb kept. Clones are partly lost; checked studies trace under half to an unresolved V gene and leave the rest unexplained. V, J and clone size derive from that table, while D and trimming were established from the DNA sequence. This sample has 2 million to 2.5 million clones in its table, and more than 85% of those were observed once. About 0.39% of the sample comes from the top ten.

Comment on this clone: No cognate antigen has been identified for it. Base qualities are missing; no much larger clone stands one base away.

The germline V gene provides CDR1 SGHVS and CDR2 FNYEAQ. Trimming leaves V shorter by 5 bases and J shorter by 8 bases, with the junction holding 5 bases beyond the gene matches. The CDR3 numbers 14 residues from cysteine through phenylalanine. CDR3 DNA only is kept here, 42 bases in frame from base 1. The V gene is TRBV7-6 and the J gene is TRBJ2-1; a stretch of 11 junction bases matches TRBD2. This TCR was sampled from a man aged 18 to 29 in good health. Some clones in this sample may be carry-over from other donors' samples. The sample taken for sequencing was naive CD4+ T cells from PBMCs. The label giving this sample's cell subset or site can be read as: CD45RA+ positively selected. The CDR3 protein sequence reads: CASSQLAGVDEQFF. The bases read TGTGCCAGCAGCCAACTAGCGGGAGTGGATGAGCAGTTCTTC.